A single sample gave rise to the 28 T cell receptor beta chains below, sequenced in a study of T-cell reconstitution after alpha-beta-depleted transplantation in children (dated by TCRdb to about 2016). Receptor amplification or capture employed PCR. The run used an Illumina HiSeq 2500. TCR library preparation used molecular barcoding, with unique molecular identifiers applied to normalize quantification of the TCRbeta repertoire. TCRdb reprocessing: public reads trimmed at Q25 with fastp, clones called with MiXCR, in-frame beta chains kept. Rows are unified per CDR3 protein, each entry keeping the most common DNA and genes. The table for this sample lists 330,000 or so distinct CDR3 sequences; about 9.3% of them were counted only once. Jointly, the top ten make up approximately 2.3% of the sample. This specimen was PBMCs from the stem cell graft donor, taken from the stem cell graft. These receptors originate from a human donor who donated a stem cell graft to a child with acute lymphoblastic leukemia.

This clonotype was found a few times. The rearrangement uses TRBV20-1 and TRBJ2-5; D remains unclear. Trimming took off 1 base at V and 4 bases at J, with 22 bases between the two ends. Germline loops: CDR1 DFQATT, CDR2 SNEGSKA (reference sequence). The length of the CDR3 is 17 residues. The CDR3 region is CSARVPRFLKSGETQYF. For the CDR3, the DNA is TGCAGTGCTAGAGTCCCGAGGTTCCTAAAGAGTGGAGAGACCCAGTACTTC.

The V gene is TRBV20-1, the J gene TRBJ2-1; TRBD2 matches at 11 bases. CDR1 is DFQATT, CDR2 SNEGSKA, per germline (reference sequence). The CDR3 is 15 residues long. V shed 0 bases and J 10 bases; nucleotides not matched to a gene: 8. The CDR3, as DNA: TGCAGTGCTAGAGATGGGACTAGCGGACCCAAAGAGCAGTTCTTC. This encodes CSARDGTSGPKEQFF.

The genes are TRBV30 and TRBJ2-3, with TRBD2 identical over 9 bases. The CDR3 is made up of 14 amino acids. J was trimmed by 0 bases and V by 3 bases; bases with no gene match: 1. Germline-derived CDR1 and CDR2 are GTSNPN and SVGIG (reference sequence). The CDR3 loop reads CAWSAGGSTDTQYF. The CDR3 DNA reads TGTGCCTGGAGCGCGGGGGGGAGCACAGATACGCAGTATTTT.

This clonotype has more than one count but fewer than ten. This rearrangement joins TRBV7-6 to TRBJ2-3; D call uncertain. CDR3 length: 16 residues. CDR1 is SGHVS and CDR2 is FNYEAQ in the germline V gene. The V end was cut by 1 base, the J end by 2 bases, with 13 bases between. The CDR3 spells CASSLGSRSHTDTQYF. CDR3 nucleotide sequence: TGTGCCAGCAGCTTAGGGTCCAGATCCCACACAGATACGCAGTATTTT.

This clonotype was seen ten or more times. The CDR3 region is CASSEDSWGRVNQPQHF. As DNA, the CDR3 is TGCGCCAGCAGCGAGGATTCGTGGGGACGGGTGAATCAGCCCCAGCATTTT. This chain joins TRBV10-2 and TRBJ1-5, with a tentative D call TRBD1 (5 bases). Trimming removed 6 bases from V and 4 bases from J, with 22 bases in between. The CDR3 length is 17 residues. Germline CDR1 WSHSY, CDR2 SAAADI.

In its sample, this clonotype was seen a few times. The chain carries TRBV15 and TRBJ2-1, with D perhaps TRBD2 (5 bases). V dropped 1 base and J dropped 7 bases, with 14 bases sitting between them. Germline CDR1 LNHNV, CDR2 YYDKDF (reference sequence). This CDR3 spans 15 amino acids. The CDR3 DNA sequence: TGTGCCACCAGCAGAGTCTGGCAGGAGGCGAATGAGCAGTTCTTC. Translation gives CATSRVWQEANEQFF.

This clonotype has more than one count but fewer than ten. The CDR3 nucleotides read TGCGCCCCCCTAAGGGACAGGAACACTGAAGCTTTCTTT. Protein product: CAPLRDRNTEAFF. This chain joins TRBV10-1 and TRBJ1-1; TRBD1 matches at 7 bases. The CDR3 covers 13 residues. With V trimmed by 11 bases and J by 1 base, 7 bases remained unmatched. The V gene's germline CDR1 is WNHNN and CDR2 SYGVQD (reference sequence).

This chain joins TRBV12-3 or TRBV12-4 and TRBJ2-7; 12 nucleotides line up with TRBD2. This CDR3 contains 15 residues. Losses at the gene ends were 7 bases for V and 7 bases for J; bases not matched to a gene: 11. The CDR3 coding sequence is TGTGCCAGCAAGGGTTTGACTAGCGGGAGTCCAGAGCAGTACTTC. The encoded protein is CASKGLTSGSPEQYF.

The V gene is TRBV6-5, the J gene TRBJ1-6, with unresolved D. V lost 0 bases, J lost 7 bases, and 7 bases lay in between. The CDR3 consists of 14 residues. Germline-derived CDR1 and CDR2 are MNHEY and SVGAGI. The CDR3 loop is CASSYSSGNSPLHF. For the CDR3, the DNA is TGTGCCAGCAGTTACTCGTCTGGCAATTCACCCCTCCACTTT.

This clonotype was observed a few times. The CDR3 is CASSTPLLATKGNNEQFF. CDR3 DNA sequence: TGTGCCAGCAGTACCCCCTTACTAGCGACCAAAGGCAACAATGAGCAGTTCTTC. This sequence joins TRBV12-3 or TRBV12-4 and TRBJ2-1, with 7 bases that match TRBD2. J lost 5 bases, V lost 5 bases, and 18 bases had no gene match. This CDR3 is built from 18 residues.

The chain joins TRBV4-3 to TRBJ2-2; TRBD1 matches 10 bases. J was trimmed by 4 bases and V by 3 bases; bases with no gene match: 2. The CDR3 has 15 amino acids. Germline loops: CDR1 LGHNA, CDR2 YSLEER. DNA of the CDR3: TGCGCCAGCAGCCACGGACAGGGGGGCACCGGGGAGCTGTTTTTT. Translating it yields CASSHGQGGTGELFF.

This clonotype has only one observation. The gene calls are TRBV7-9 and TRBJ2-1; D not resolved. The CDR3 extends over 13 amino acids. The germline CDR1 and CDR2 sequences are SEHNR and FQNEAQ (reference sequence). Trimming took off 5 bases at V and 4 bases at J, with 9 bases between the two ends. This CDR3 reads CASSSPPYNEQFF. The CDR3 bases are TGTGCCAGCAGCAGCCCGCCGTACAATGAGCAGTTCTTC. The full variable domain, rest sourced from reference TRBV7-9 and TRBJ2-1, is DTGVSQNPRHKITKRGQNVTFRCDPISEHNRLYWYRQTLGQGPEFLTYFQNEAQLEKSRLLSDRFSAERPKGSFSTLEIQRTEQGDSAMYLCASSSPPYNEQFFGPGTRLTVL.

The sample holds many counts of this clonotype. The CDR3 nucleotides are TGTGCCAGCAGAGTGGACAGGGGGCGAAGAGGCTACACCTTC. This encodes CASRVDRGRRGYTF. This sequence joins TRBV2 and TRBJ1-2; 11 bases match TRBD1. The CDR3 is 14 amino acids. Germline CDR1 reads SNHLY; CDR2 reads FYNNEI. Germline trimming cut 6 bases from V and 8 bases from J; bases unmatched to any gene: 8. Complete variable domain (other parts from reference TRBV2 and TRBJ1-2): EPEVTQTPSHQVTQMGQEVILRCVPISNHLYFYWYRQILGQKVEFLVSFYNNEISEKSEIFDDQFSVERPDGSNFTLKIRSTKLEDSAMYFCASRVDRGRRGYTFGSGTRLTVV.

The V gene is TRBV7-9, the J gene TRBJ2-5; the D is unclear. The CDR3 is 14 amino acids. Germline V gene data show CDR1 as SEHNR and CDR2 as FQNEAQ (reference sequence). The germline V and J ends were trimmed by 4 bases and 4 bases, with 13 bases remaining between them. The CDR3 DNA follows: TGTGCCAGCAGCTCACGATCGGCGTTAGAGACCCAGTACTTC. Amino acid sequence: CASSSRSALETQYF.

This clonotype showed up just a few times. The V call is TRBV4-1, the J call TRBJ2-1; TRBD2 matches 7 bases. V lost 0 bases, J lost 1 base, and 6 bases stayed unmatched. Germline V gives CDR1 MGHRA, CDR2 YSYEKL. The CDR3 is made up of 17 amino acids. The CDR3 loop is CASSQERRERSYNEQFF. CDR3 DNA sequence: TGCGCCAGCAGCCAAGAACGGCGGGAGCGGTCCTACAATGAGCAGTTCTTC.

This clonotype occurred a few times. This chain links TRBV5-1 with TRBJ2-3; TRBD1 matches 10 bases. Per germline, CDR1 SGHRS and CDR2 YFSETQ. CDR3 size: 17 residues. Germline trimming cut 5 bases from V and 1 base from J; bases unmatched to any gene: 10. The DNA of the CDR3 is TGCGCCAGCAGACAAACCTACGGGACAGGGGGCACAGATACGCAGTATTTT. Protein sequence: CASRQTYGTGGTDTQYF.

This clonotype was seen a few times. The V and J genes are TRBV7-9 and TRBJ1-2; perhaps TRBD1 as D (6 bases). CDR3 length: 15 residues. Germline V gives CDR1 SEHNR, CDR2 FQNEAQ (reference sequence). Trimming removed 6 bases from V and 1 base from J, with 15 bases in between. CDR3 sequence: CASSNPQQGNYGYTF. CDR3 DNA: TGTGCCAGCAGTAACCCGCAACAGGGTAACTATGGCTACACCTTC. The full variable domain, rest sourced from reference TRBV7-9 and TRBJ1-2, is DTGVSQNPRHKITKRGQNVTFRCDPISEHNRLYWYRQTLGQGPEFLTYFQNEAQLEKSRLLSDRFSAERPKGSFSTLEIQRTEQGDSAMYLCASSNPQQGNYGYTFGSGTRLTVV.

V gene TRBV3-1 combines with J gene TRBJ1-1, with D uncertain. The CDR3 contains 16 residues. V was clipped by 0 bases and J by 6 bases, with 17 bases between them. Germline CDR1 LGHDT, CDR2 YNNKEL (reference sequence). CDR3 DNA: TGTGCCAGCAGCCAAGAATTCTCCGGGCAGAGGGCTGAAGCTTTCTTT. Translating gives CASSQEFSGQRAEAFF.

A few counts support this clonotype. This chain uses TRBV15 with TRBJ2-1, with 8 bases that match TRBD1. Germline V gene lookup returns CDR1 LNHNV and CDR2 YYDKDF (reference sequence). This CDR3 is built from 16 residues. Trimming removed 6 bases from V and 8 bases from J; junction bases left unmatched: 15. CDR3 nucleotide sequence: TGTGCCACCAGTACCGATTGGACAGGGCGTATGTATGAGCAGTTCTTC. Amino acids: CATSTDWTGRMYEQFF.

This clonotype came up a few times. The CDR3 reads CASSLATGEISPLHF. The CDR3 nucleotides read TGTGCCAGCAGCTTAGCGACCGGTGAGATTTCACCCCTCCACTTT. This sequence joins TRBV7-2 and TRBJ1-6; D unclear. V was shortened by 0 bases and J by 9 bases, with 12 bases between the two germline ends. The germline CDR1 and CDR2 sequences are SGHTA and FQGNSA. The CDR3 extends over 15 amino acids.

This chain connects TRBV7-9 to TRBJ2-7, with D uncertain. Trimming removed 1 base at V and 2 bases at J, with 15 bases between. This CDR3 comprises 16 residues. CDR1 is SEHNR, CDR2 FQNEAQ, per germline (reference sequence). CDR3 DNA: TGTGCCAGCAGCTTAGATGTTTGGGGAATCCCCTACGAGCAGTACTTC. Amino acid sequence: CASSLDVWGIPYEQYF.

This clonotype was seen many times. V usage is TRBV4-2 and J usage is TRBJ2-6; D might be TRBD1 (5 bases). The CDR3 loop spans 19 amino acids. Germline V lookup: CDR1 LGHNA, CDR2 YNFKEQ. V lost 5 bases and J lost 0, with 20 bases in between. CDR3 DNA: TGTGCCAGCAGCGGGCCTAGGGGCCCTGACTTCTCTGGGGCCAACGTCCTGACTTTC. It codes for CASSGPRGPDFSGANVLTF.

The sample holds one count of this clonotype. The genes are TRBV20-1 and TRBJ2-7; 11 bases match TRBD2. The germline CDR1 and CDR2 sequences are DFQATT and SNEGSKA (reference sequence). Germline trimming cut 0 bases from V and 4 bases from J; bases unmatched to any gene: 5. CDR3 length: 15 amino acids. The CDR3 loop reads CSARDSGRVVYEQYF. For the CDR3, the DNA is TGCAGTGCTAGAGATAGCGGGAGGGTTGTTTACGAGCAGTACTTC.

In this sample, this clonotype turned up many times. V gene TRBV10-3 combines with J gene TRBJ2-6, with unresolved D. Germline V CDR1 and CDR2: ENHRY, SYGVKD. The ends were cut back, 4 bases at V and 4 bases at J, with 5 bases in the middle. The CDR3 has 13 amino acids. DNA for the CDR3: TGTGCCATCAGTGCCTCAGGGGCCAACGTCCTGACTTTC. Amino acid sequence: CAISASGANVLTF.

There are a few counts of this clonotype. CDR3 sequence reads: CASSSPPGTGMNEQYF. Here the CDR3 DNA reads TGTGCCAGCAGCTCCCCGCCCGGGACAGGGATGAACGAGCAGTACTTC. The rearrangement uses TRBV7-8 and TRBJ2-7; 9 bases are a match to TRBD1. Looked up from germline, CDR1 is SGHVS and CDR2 is FQNEAQ. The CDR3 is 16 amino acids. Trimming took 4 bases from V and 5 from J; bases not matched to a gene: 12. Supplemented by reference TRBV7-8 and TRBJ2-7, the full variable domain reads GAGVSQSPRYKVAKRGQDVALRCDPISGHVSLFWYQQALGQGPEFLTYFQNEAQLDKSGLPSDRFFAERPEGSVSTLKIQRTQQEDSAVYLCASSSPPGTGMNEQYFGPGTRLTVT.

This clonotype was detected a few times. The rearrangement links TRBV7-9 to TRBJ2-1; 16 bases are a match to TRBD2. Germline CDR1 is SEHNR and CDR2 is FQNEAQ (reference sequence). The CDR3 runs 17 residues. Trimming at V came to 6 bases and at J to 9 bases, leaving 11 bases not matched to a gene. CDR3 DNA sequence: TGTGCCAGCAGACCCACCGGGACTAGCGGGAGGGCCGTTGAGCAGTTCTTC. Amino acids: CASRPTGTSGRAVEQFF.

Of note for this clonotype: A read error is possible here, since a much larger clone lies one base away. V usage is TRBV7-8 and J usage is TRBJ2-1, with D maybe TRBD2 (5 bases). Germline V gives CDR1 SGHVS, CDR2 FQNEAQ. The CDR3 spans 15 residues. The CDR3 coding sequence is TGTGCCAGCAGCCCTAGCCCGGGCTCCTACAATGAGCAGGTCTTC. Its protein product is CASSPSPGSYNEQVF.

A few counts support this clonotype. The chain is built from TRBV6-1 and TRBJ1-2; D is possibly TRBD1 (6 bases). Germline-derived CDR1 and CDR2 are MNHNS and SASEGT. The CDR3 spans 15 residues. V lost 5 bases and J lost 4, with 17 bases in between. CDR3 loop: CASSTIRTASYGYTF. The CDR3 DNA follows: TGTGCCAGCAGTACAATAAGGACAGCTAGCTATGGCTACACCTTC.